Sequencing of this T cell receptor beta chain was carried out in a study of regulatory T cells in long-lasting Graves disease. Study results and limitations: Persistent Graves' patients showed less TCR diversity than newly diagnosed patients showed.

The CDR3 contains 14 residues. Germline V CDR1 and CDR2: DFQATT, SNEGSKA (reference sequence). J gave up 3 bases and V 2 bases, and 4 bases lay outside the gene matches. This clonotype was counted at least ten times. What it binds is not known. The time point denotes: newly diagnosed GD, antithyroid drugs for less than 3 months. There was RNA extracted from PBMCs, and the TCR library was made from it. Assembly of TCR beta libraries relied on iRepertoire HTBI primers together with Arm-PCR of CDR3 regions. Via MiXCR, TCRdb re-called the multiplex PCR reads, giving one row per CDR3 protein. This sample has hundreds of thousands of distinct CDR3 sequences, with 15% to 20% found just once. These data also featured in a second study, about T cells in Graves' hyperthyroidism and ophthalmopathy. As that study records: Patients aged 18 to 65 with hyperthyroidism were newly diagnosed, with duration under 2 months. Within blood appeared most thyroid clonotypes that had expanded above 0.001.

The sample in question was peripheral blood mononuclear cells (PBMCs), obtained at new diagnosis, from a patient treated with antithyroid drugs. The chain couples TRBV20-1 to TRBJ1-5, with 7 bases that match TRBD1. This clonotype was sampled from a woman aged 30 to 39 with Graves disease. In nucleotides, the CDR3 is TGCAGTGCTAGACTGACAGGGAACAATCAGCCCCAGCATTTT. Translation: CSARLTGNNQPQHF.